What follows describes a single TCR beta chain. Its antigen remains unidentified. The record has no base qualities; no much larger clone is one base away. The entry originates in a study of blood T cells in healthy people across ages (dated by TCRdb to 2014 to 2015). Concerning the study at large: In model experiments, template switching captured roughly one uniquely barcoded TCR beta cDNA molecule for every two T cells. Two additional independent replicas of 1 million unique cDNA reads from the same blood draw were analyzed for two donors (one aged 18 to 30 and one aged 80 or older). Donors were grouped into four age groups: young (average roughly 15 years), middle-aged (less than 40), aged (roughly 67) and long-lived (about 82). Donors of different ages were randomly distributed across sequencing lanes to avoid experimental bias. To track age-related changes in TCR beta repertoire diversity, the study relied on deep sequencing normalized with unique cDNA molecular identifiers.

The library was obtained by 5' RACE. TCRdb lists the instrument as Illumina HiSeq 2500. A second PCR of roughly 7 to 12 cycles was run with a J-beta primer mix and a sample-barcoded 5' primer. Each TCR beta cDNA molecule received a unique molecular identifier from a template-switch 5' adaptor carrying 12 random nucleotides. At least 3 million CDR3-containing paired-end reads were obtained from each sample. The Mint cDNA synthesis kit, primed by a TRBC-specific oligonucleotide, was used to synthesize first-strand cDNA from all RNA. All cDNA was treated with uracil-DNA glycosylase and then went through a first 18-cycle PCR with the universal primers M1SS and BC2_uni_R. The paper's processing steps were these. For normalization, 1 million high-quality reads, each with a distinct molecular identifier, were randomly selected from each sample. Instead of being binned into consensus sequences, reads with shared molecular identifiers were discarded. MiTCR, run with a Q25 quality threshold and the strictest error-elimination algorithm, handled CDR3 identification, clonotype clustering and error correction. A nonparametric unseen species model with Euler transformation was used to estimate a lower bound on total TCR beta diversity. TCRdb trimmed the raw reads at Q25, called clones with MiXCR and kept productive beta chains. Duplicate CDR3 protein sequences are folded into a single record with the most common DNA and genes. V and J calls and clone size were set by TCRdb, not the authors. The sample table records 650,000 to 900,000 distinct CDR3 sequences; about 59% of these occur just once. The ten largest clones take up roughly 25% of the sample.

The CDR3 spans 14 residues, from the cysteine through the phenylalanine. The DNA shown is the 42-base CDR3, in frame from base 1. The germline V gene sets CDR1 to MNHEY and CDR2 to SVGAGI. The junction carries 13 bases between V and J, which are trimmed by 5 bases and 5 bases respectively. Beyond this particular receptor, the publication reports: As age increased, observed TCR beta diversity per million T cells dropped in a roughly linear way, and a significant reduction was already evident by age about 40. There was a strong correlation between observed TCR beta diversity and the percentage of naive T cells measured by flow cytometry. Compared with the aged group, the long-lived group had more naive CD4+ T cells, fewer expanded clones and increased TCR diversity, a pattern suggesting age selection. Because profiling used bulk unsorted PBMCs, naive and antigen-experienced compartments could not be compared conclusively. Total diversity estimates from one million sequenced T cells were considered lower bounds and underestimates. Because the CMV infection status of the donors was unknown, age-related changes in expanded clonotypes may potentially have been confounded.

The 39 donors, aged about 6 to 95 years, were systemically healthy Caucasian individuals from Russia. Each donor gave around 9.9 milliliters of peripheral blood, collected into EDTA-treated Vacutainer tubes. Ficoll-Paque density-gradient centrifugation was used to isolate PBMCs, with at least 6.5 million per sample. Total RNA, at least 6 micrograms per sample, was extracted from PBMCs with Trizol reagent. Naive CD45RAhigh/CD27high T cell percentages were measured by flow cytometry on a PBMC aliquot from every donor. The chain is encoded by TRBV6-5 joined to TRBJ2-1; the D gene is perhaps TRBD1 or TRBD2, as each covers 5 bases. The sequence derives from a man between 25 and 39 years old in good health. Sequenced input: blood. The CDR3 here reads CASSPWMGDNEQFF. The nucleotide sequence reads as follows: TGTGCCAGCAGTCCCTGGATGGGGGACAATGAGCAGTTCTTC.